This T cell receptor beta chain is from a study of Ad26.COV2.S vaccination and SARS-CoV-2 variants (TCRdb year 2021). Turning to the overall study: Donors in the vaccine arm were drawn from COV1001, a multicentre, randomized, double-blind, placebo-controlled phase I-IIa trial testing Ad26.COV2.S in healthy adults. Sequencing of the TCRbeta repertoire served to evaluate the specificity and breadth of SARS-CoV-2-reactive T cell receptors following Ad26.COV2.S vaccination. The TCR-sequenced set comprised roughly 30 samples: some 20 Ad26.COV2.S vaccine recipients, 5 placebo recipients and 8 SARS-CoV-2 convalescent individuals. Ad26.COV2.S was given intramuscularly at 5x10^10 or 1x10^11 viral particles, as a single shot or as two shots 56 days apart. Trial participants were randomized into five groups of five, in which low-dose or high-dose Ad26.COV2.S was given once or twice, or placebo was given on both occasions. Investigators did not know the trial group allocation while performing experiments and assessing outcomes. Overall results and qualifications from the work: Comparable non-spike TCR breadth was observed between vaccine and placebo recipients, consistent with only spike being contained in the vaccine. According to the authors, total T cell responses may have been underestimated by the TCR breadth and depth analyses. Higher spike-specific TCR breadth was observed in Ad26.COV2.S recipients than in placebo recipients (P = 0.0014). Comparing responses between vaccine doses or regimens was not something the study was powered to do. After vaccination, spike-specific CD8+ and CD4+ T cell responses were reported to show substantial breadth.

The cysteine opens and the phenylalanine closes a CDR3 of 13 amino acids. The only DNA kept is the CDR3, 39 bases in frame from the first base. From the germline V gene, CDR1 is MNHEY and CDR2 is SVGAGI. The junction shows trimming of 2 bases on V and 3 bases on J, plus 8 bases between the germline ends. The immunoSEQ Assay was used to sequence TCRbeta CDR3 regions. After extraction, genomic DNA underwent amplification by bias-controlled multiplex PCR, followed by high-throughput sequencing. Per the authors' processing: To quantify the absolute abundance of every unique TCRbeta CDR3 region, sequences were collapsed and filtered. T cell fraction was estimated by normalization of TCRbeta template counts to usable DNA, with usable DNA being measured through amplification of reference genes present in all nucleated cells. Repertoire TCRs were annotated as SARS-CoV-2-specific by exact matching of V gene, CDR3 amino acid sequence and J gene to a known reactive TCR set. The reference SARS-CoV-2 TCR set came from MIRA and was filtered for enrichment in COVID-19-positive ImmuneCODE repertoires, removing public or cross-reactive TCRs. Based on the MIRA antigens, annotated TCRs were further analysed at the level of specific ORF or position within ORF. Depth was the summed frequency of annotated unique rearrangements, while breadth was defined as annotated unique rearrangements over total unique productive rearrangements. Two-sided Wilcoxon rank-sum tests were used to compare TCR breadth between groups. Drawn from immuneACCESS, this table holds only the in-frame rearrangements with V and J called that TCRdb kept. Clones are partly lost; checked studies trace under half to an unresolved V gene and leave the rest unexplained. V, J and clone size are taken as reported in that table, and D and trimming were inferred from the DNA itself. The sample table shows about 350,000 clones, and approximately 81% are seen once. The biggest ten clones account for around 3% of the sample.

On this clone itself: Which antigen it targets is not known. No per-base quality is available; no much larger clone lies one base away.

The label giving this sample's treatment or condition can be read as: some 19 received Ad26.COV2.S at low or high dose, single or two shots; about 5 received placebo; per-sample allocation not given. For vaccine and placebo recipients, the sequenced repertoires came from samples collected on day 63 after the first injection. Cohort 1b enrolled about two dozen adults aged 18-55 years at a single site in Boston, USA, between 29 July and 7 August 2020. Ad26.COV2.S was a replication-incompetent adenovirus type 26 vector expressing a prefusion-stabilized SARS-CoV-2 spike protein from the original Wuhan strain.

The source of this sequence is a person between 18 and 65 years old who received the Ad26.COV2.S COVID-19 vaccine or a placebo. The chain joins TRBV6-5 to TRBJ2-7; a tentative D match to TRBD1 spans 6 bases. This specimen consisted of peripheral blood, obtained in a trial of Ad26.COV2.S vaccine versus placebo. The CDR3 region reads CASSYDRNYEQYF. DNA sequence: TGTGCCAGCAGTTACGACAGGAACTACGAGCAGTACTTC.